This paragraph reports one T cell receptor (beta chain). The data are from a study of CD8 T cells in Susac syndrome. The germline V gene encodes CDR1 GTSNPN and CDR2 SVGIG (reference sequence). The CDR3 covers 13 residues. V lost 8 bases, J lost 1 base, and 12 bases lay in between. With random hexamers, 0.5 to 1 ug RNA was reverse transcribed. Each CDR3 protein is one row after TCRdb ran MiXCR on the immunoSEQ multiplex PCR reads. The sample has approximately 77,000 distinct CDR3 sequences, 85% to 95% seen once. V is TRBV30 and J is TRBJ2-1; D is possibly TRBD2 (5 bases). Input material: CD4+ T cells from PBMCs. The TCR originated in a human donor with Susac syndrome. For the CDR3, the DNA is TGTGCCGGGATGGGCGGGTCCTACAATGAGCAGTTCTTC. It codes for CAGMGGSYNEQFF.